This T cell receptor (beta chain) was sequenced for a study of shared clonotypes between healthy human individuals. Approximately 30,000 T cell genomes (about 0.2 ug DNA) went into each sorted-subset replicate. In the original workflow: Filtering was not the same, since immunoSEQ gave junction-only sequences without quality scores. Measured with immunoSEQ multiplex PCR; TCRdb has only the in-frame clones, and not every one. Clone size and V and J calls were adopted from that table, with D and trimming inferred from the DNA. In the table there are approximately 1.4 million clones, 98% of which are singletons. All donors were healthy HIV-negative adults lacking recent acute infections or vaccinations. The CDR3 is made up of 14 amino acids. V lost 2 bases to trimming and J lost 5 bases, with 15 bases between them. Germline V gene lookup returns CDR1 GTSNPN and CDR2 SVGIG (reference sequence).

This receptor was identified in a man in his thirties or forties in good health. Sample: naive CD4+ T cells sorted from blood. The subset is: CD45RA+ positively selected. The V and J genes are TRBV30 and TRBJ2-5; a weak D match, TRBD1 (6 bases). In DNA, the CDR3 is TGTGCCTGGAGTAGAGGGGGACGTGTGGAGACCCAGTACTTC. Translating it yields CAWSRGGRVETQYF.